The rows below give T cell receptor beta chains drawn from one sample of a study of identical twins. TCRdb itself ran the 5' RACE reads through MiXCR, one entry per CDR3 protein. Among roughly 1.6 million distinct CDR3 sequences listed, 32% were seen once. The sample comprised cord blood. These receptors all come from a newborn girl in good health. Both conserved end residues are part of each CDR3. The D gene is left open where the match is weak. Size values are once, few and many counts, or a class for expanded clones, and some rows have none.

J: TRBJ2-1; D: TRBD2; V: TRBV27; size: many; CDR3: CASSGGRAYEQFF; DNA: TGTGCCAGCAGTGGTGGGAGGGCCTATGAGCAGTTCTTC
J: TRBJ2-7; D: -; V: TRBV20-1; size: -; CDR3: CSATHRAYEQYF; DNA: TGCAGTGCTACCCACAGGGCCTACGAGCAGTACTTC
J: TRBJ1-4; D: -; V: TRBV28; size: -; CDR3: CASSSPTNEKLFF; DNA: TGTGCCAGCAGCTCGCCAACTAATGAAAAACTGTTTTTT
J: TRBJ2-5; D: -; V: TRBV5-1; size: few; CDR3: CASSYRTVLQETQYF; DNA: TGCGCCAGCAGCTATCGGACGGTACTACAAGAGACCCAGTACTTC
J: TRBJ2-5; D: -; V: TRBV9; size: -; CDR3: CASSVGGSGWNEQYF; DNA: TGTGCCAGCAGCGTAGGTGGGAGCGGGTGGAATGAGCAGTACTTC
J: TRBJ2-5; D: TRBD2; V: TRBV20-1; size: few; CDR3: CSARDYRGVFQETQYF; DNA: TGCAGTGCTAGAGATTACCGGGGGGTGTTTCAAGAGACCCAGTACTTC
J: TRBJ2-1; D: -; V: TRBV27; size: -; CDR3: CASSPDSRKETQFF; DNA: TGTGCCAGCAGCCCCGACAGCCGAAAAGAGACCCAGTTCTTC
J: TRBJ2-3; D: -; V: TRBV20-1; size: -; CDR3: CSARRGTFRVSTDTQYF; DNA: TGCAGTGCTAGAAGAGGGACTTTTCGGGTTAGCACAGATACGCAGTATTTT
J: TRBJ1-4; D: -; V: TRBV20-1; size: -; CDR3: CSASSRGDEKLFF; DNA: TGCAGTGCTAGTTCCCGGGGTGATGAAAAACTGTTTTTT
J: TRBJ2-1; D: TRBD2; V: TRBV20-1; size: -; CDR3: CSARASSGRVNEQFF; DNA: TGCAGTGCTAGAGCGAGTAGCGGGAGGGTCAATGAGCAGTTCTTC
J: TRBJ2-1; D: -; V: TRBV12-3/TRBV12-4; size: many; CDR3: CASSRDNNEQFF; DNA: TGTGCCAGCAGCCGGGACAACAATGAGCAGTTCTTC
J: TRBJ2-3; D: TRBD2; V: TRBV5-1; size: -; CDR3: CASSAGTSKFRDTQYF; DNA: TGCGCCAGCAGCGCCGGGACTAGCAAGTTCCGGGATACGCAGTATTTT
J: TRBJ2-3; D: TRBD2; V: TRBV5-1; size: few; CDR3: CASSLRGTSGVASTDTQYF; DNA: TGCGCCAGCAGCTTGCGGGGGACTAGCGGGGTTGCTAGCACAGATACGCAGTATTTT
J: TRBJ2-7; D: -; V: TRBV2; size: few; CDR3: CASSDRRYF; DNA: TGTGCCAGCAGTGATCGCCGGTACTTC
J: TRBJ2-3; D: TRBD1; V: TRBV20-1; size: -; CDR3: CSARTGFRADTQYF; DNA: TGCAGTGCTAGGACAGGGTTTCGCGCAGATACGCAGTATTTT
J: TRBJ2-1; D: TRBD2; V: TRBV7-8; size: -; CDR3: CASSLVRLAGGQKRDNEQFF; DNA: TGTGCCAGCAGCTTAGTCAGGCTAGCGGGGGGGCAAAAACGAGACAATGAGCAGTTCTTC
J: TRBJ2-1; D: -; V: TRBV12-3/TRBV12-4; size: many; CDR3: CASRTVNEQFF; DNA: TGTGCCAGCAGAACCGTCAATGAGCAGTTCTTC
J: TRBJ2-1; D: -; V: TRBV12-3/TRBV12-4; size: -; CDR3: CASSPGVGQGGEQFF; DNA: TGTGCCAGCAGTCCCGGGGTTGGTCAGGGGGGTGAGCAGTTCTTC
J: TRBJ2-3; D: -; V: TRBV12-3/TRBV12-4; size: once; CDR3: CASILSADTQYF; DNA: TGTGCCAGCATTTTAAGCGCAGATACGCAGTATTTT
J: TRBJ2-7; D: -; V: TRBV20-1; size: -; CDR3: CSAPRTYEQYF; DNA: TGCAGTGCTCCGCGGACCTACGAGCAGTACTTC
J: TRBJ1-2; D: -; V: TRBV13; size: few; CDR3: CASSPGVSGYGYTF; DNA: TGTGCCAGCAGCCCAGGGGTTAGCGGCTATGGCTACACCTTC
J: TRBJ2-1; D: TRBD2; V: TRBV12-3/TRBV12-4; size: -; CDR3: CASSGTSLSNEQFF; DNA: TGTGCCAGCAGTGGGACTAGTTTGTCCAATGAGCAGTTCTTC
J: TRBJ2-2; D: -; V: TRBV7-9; size: -; CDR3: CASRGREPTGELFF; DNA: TGTGCCAGCAGAGGACGAGAGCCCACCGGGGAGCTGTTTTTT
J: TRBJ2-1; D: TRBD2; V: TRBV12-3/TRBV12-4; size: -; CDR3: CASRPSGAYNEQFF; DNA: TGTGCCAGCAGGCCTAGCGGGGCTTACAATGAGCAGTTCTTC
J: TRBJ2-7; D: -; V: TRBV6-6; size: -; CDR3: CASSYQDLRGHEQYF; DNA: TGTGCCAGCAGTTACCAAGACCTCCGGGGCCACGAGCAGTACTTC
J: TRBJ2-1; D: TRBD2; V: TRBV13; size: few; CDR3: CASSLGLLAGNEQFF; DNA: TGTGCCAGCAGCTTAGGCCTACTAGCGGGTAATGAGCAGTTCTTC
J: TRBJ2-3; D: -; V: TRBV7-2; size: -; CDR3: CASSLEAGDSDTQYF; DNA: TGTGCCAGCAGCTTGGAAGCGGGCGACAGTGATACGCAGTATTTT
J: TRBJ2-6; D: TRBD1; V: TRBV6-2/TRBV6-3; size: -; CDR3: CASSSGQGLSGANVLTF; DNA: TGTGCCAGCAGTTCGGGACAGGGGCTCTCTGGGGCCAACGTCCTGACTTTC
J: TRBJ1-2; D: -; V: TRBV20-1; size: few; CDR3: CSASGQNNYGYTF; DNA: TGCAGTGCTAGCGGACAAAATAACTATGGCTACACCTTC
J: TRBJ1-5; D: TRBD1; V: TRBV7-9; size: -; CDR3: CASSPAGGSNQPQHF; DNA: TGTGCCAGCAGTCCCGCAGGGGGAAGCAATCAGCCCCAGCATTTT
J: TRBJ1-2; D: -; V: TRBV10-3; size: few; CDR3: CAISVNSYGYTF; DNA: TGTGCCATCAGTGTGAACAGCTATGGCTACACCTTC
J: TRBJ2-2; D: TRBD2; V: TRBV9; size: -; CDR3: CASQGLAFTGELFF; DNA: TGTGCCAGCCAGGGACTAGCTTTCACCGGGGAGCTGTTTTTT
J: TRBJ2-7; D: -; V: TRBV20-1; size: -; CDR3: CSASGQAPTSPSYEQYF; DNA: TGCAGTGCATCTGGACAGGCCCCGACTAGTCCATCCTACGAGCAGTACTTC
J: TRBJ2-1; D: -; V: TRBV28; size: few; CDR3: CASSLSKRVNTNNEQFF; DNA: TGTGCCAGCAGTTTATCCAAGCGAGTGAACACTAACAATGAGCAGTTCTTC
J: TRBJ2-2; D: TRBD1; V: TRBV6-5; size: -; CDR3: CASSTGQALDTGELFF; DNA: TGTGCCAGCAGTACTGGACAGGCCCTGGACACCGGGGAGCTGTTTTTT
J: TRBJ2-1; D: -; V: TRBV7-2; size: -; CDR3: CASSLVHYSRNEQFF; DNA: TGTGCCAGCAGCTTAGTGCACTACTCCCGCAATGAGCAGTTCTTC
J: TRBJ1-6; D: TRBD1; V: TRBV7-2; size: -; CDR3: CASSLARQGGSYNSPLHF; DNA: TGTGCCAGCAGCTTAGCTCGACAGGGGGGCTCCTATAATTCACCCCTCCACTTT
J: TRBJ2-2; D: TRBD2; V: TRBV14; size: -; CDR3: CASSQDSWIAGDTGELFF; DNA: TGTGCCAGCAGCCAAGATTCTTGGATAGCGGGAGACACCGGGGAGCTGTTTTTT
J: TRBJ2-3; D: TRBD2; V: TRBV20-1; size: -; CDR3: CSARVPSGGALDTQYF; DNA: TGCAGTGCTAGAGTCCCTAGCGGGGGGGCCTTAGATACGCAGTATTTT
J: TRBJ2-3; D: -; V: TRBV7-6; size: -; CDR3: CASSLVSAGPWMRDTQYF; DNA: TGTGCCAGCAGCTTAGTATCGGCGGGCCCATGGATGAGAGATACGCAGTATTTT
J: TRBJ1-2; D: -; V: TRBV4-2; size: -; CDR3: CASSQDSVAAERYGYTF; DNA: TGTGCCAGCAGCCAAGATTCTGTAGCCGCCGAGAGATATGGCTACACCTTC
J: TRBJ2-7; D: -; V: TRBV9; size: -; CDR3: CASSSGPTLYEQYF; DNA: TGTGCCAGCAGCTCGGGACCGACACTCTACGAGCAGTACTTC
J: TRBJ1-4; D: TRBD1; V: TRBV20-1; size: -; CDR3: CSAYRGKGEKLFF; DNA: TGCAGTGCTTACAGGGGCAAGGGTGAAAAACTGTTTTTT
J: TRBJ2-3; D: TRBD2; V: TRBV5-1; size: -; CDR3: CASSLWTSGGDTQYF; DNA: TGCGCCAGCAGCCTGTGGACTAGCGGGGGAGATACGCAGTATTTT
J: TRBJ2-7; D: TRBD2; V: TRBV28; size: -; CDR3: CASSRLAGTSHGSYNEQYF; DNA: TGTGCCAGCAGCCGACTAGCGGGAACGAGCCACGGCTCCTACAATGAGCAGTACTTC
J: TRBJ1-5; D: -; V: TRBV5-1; size: -; CDR3: CASSFGPNSNQPQHF; DNA: TGCGCCAGCAGCTTTGGACCGAATAGCAATCAGCCCCAGCATTTT